These 10 T cell receptor beta chains share one sample of origin, sequenced in a study of blood T cell repertoires in COVID-19. Some clones are missing from TCRdb's copy, which holds only in-frame ones; the method was immunoSEQ multiplex PCR. Of approximately 89,000 clones detected, 75% to 85% appear once; the ten largest clones hold around 22%. Material: peripheral blood. The receptors come from a man aged 65-85 years with acute or convalescent COVID-19.

The gene calls are TRBV6-2 or TRBV6-3 and TRBJ2-7; TRBD2 aligns across 8 bases. CDR1 is MNHEY and CDR2 is SVGEGT in the germline V gene. V trimming: 2 bases; J trimming: 2 bases; junction bases outside the gene matches: 5. The CDR3 is made up of 15 amino acids. The CDR3 DNA follows: TGTGCCAGCAGTTACCTGGCAGCGGGGGCCTACGAGCAGTACTTC. It is translated as CASSYLAAGAYEQYF.

This clone has just one count. Here the CDR3 DNA reads TGTGCCATCAGCGGTAAGGGGGCCCGGGAGACCCAGTACTTC. Translated: CAISGKGARETQYF. J is TRBJ2-5 and V is TRBV10-3; 7 bases map to TRBD1. CDR1 and CDR2 from the germline V gene are ENHRY and SYGVKD. CDR3 length: 14 amino acids. V trimming: 6 bases; J trimming: 5 bases; junction bases outside the gene matches: 9.

This chain links TRBV4-2 with TRBJ2-7; TRBD2 matches 11 bases. The CDR3 runs 16 residues. Germline-derived CDR1 and CDR2 are LGHNA and YNFKEQ. V lost 0 bases to trimming and J lost 8 bases; unmatched junction nucleotides: 9. The CDR3: CASSQELAGALYKQYF. In DNA form, the CDR3 reads TGTGCCAGCAGCCAAGAACTAGCGGGAGCCCTGTACAAGCAGTACTTC.

The chain joins TRBV4-2 to TRBJ2-2; D call uncertain. Trimming stripped 2 bases from V and 7 bases from J, with 5 bases between. The CDR3 loop spans 12 amino acids. CDR1 is LGHNA, CDR2 YNFKEQ, per germline. The CDR3 sequence: CASSQTGGELFF. The CDR3 bases are TGTGCCAGCAGCCAAACGGGCGGGGAGCTGTTTTTT.

The V gene is TRBV7-9, the J gene TRBJ2-7, with TRBD1 matching over 7 bases. The CDR3 sequence is 17 residues long. V lost 8 bases to trimming and J lost 0 bases; unmatched junction nucleotides: 16. Germline values: CDR1 SEHNR, CDR2 FQNEAQ (reference sequence). Here the CDR3 DNA reads TGTGCCAGCGAACTCCAAGGGGGCGCCCACCTCTCCTACGAGCAGTACTTC. Translated, it gives CASELQGGAHLSYEQYF.

The gene calls are TRBV15 and TRBJ2-5; D is perhaps TRBD1 (6 bases). The V gene's germline CDR1 is LNHNV and CDR2 YYDKDF (reference sequence). Trimming took off 9 bases at V and 2 bases at J, with 19 bases between the two ends. This CDR3 comprises 15 residues. CDR3 in amino acids: CATGSGARGQETQYF. DNA for the CDR3: TGTGCCACGGGATCAGGAGCTAGGGGGCAAGAGACCCAGTACTTC. Full variable domain (outside the CDR3, taken from reference TRBV15 and TRBJ2-5): DAMVIQNPRYQVTQFGKPVTLSCSQTLNHNVMYWYQQKSSQAPKLLFHYYDKDFNNEADTPDNFQSRRPNTSFCFLDIRSPGLGDTAMYLCATGSGARGQETQYFGPGTRLLVL.

The chain has TRBV28 and TRBJ2-7; TRBD2 is a possible D gene (5 bases). Germline CDR1 and CDR2: MDHEN and SYDVKM. With 1 base removed from V and 0 bases from J, the gap between germline ends came to 10 bases. CDR3 size: 15 residues. The CDR3 spells CASSLFTSLSYEQYF. The CDR3 region has the DNA TGTGCCAGCAGTTTATTTACTAGTCTCTCCTACGAGCAGTACTTC.

This chain connects TRBV9 to TRBJ2-5; TRBD2 agrees at 7 bases. The CDR3 has 16 amino acids. The V gene's germline CDR1 is SGDLS and CDR2 YYNGEE. With 0 bases clipped from V and 3 bases from J, the junction kept 8 bases outside the gene matches. CDR3 region: CASSVEGAGEKETQYF. Here the CDR3 DNA reads TGTGCCAGCAGCGTAGAAGGGGCGGGAGAGAAAGAGACCCAGTACTTC.

The chain recombines TRBV30 with TRBJ1-3; no clear D gene. The CDR3 is made up of 15 amino acids. From germline, CDR1 is GTSNPN and CDR2 SVGIG (reference sequence). V was cut by 3 bases and J by 1 base, with 13 bases left in between. Here the CDR3 DNA reads TGTGCCTGGAGCGTGGGCGCGGGATCTGGAAACACCATATATTTT. Protein: CAWSVGAGSGNTIYF.

This chain joins TRBV28 and TRBJ1-2; D remains unclear. There are 15 residues in the CDR3. Between the trimmed V and J ends, which lost 6 bases and 4 bases, there was a span of 18 bases. Germline CDR1 and CDR2: MDHEN and SYDVKM. The CDR3 DNA reads as TGTGCCAGCAGCTTAAGCGGCGGCAACTTCTATGGCTACACCTTC. It translates to CASSLSGGNFYGYTF.